These 30 T cell receptor beta chains share one sample of origin, sequenced in a study of CD8+CD57+ T cells in acquired aplastic anemia listed by TCRdb under 2018. The patients picked for sequencing were ones in whom flow cytometry had shown an expansion of CD8+CD57+ cells. Sequencer: Illumina HiSeq 2000. Genomic DNA was used as template for profiling of TCR beta VDJ combinations and CDR3 sequences. TCRdb trimmed public reads at Q25 via fastp, called clones via MiXCR and kept in-frame beta chains. Identical CDR3 protein sequences are pooled into one entry, listed with their most common genes and DNA. The table for this sample lists 100,000 to 150,000 distinct CDR3 sequences; approximately 41% of them were counted only once. Approximately 2.6% of the sample lies in the top ten. The sample was sorted CD4+, CD8+, or CD8+CD57+ T cells (not recorded which) from PBMCs. The receptors shown here come from a human donor with aplastic anemia.

The sample holds a few counts of this clonotype. The chain has TRBV5-1 and TRBJ2-2; TRBD2 aligns across 12 bases. The V gene end was trimmed by 5 bases and the J gene end by 0 bases; junction bases not matched to a gene: 8. Germline V gives CDR1 SGHRS, CDR2 YFSETQ. This CDR3 has 18 amino acids. CDR3 loop: CASRQTSGGLANTGELFF. The CDR3 DNA reads as TGCGCCAGCAGACAGACTAGCGGGGGCCTCGCGAACACCGGGGAGCTGTTTTTT.

At least ten counts were recorded for this clonotype. The V call is TRBV6-5, the J call TRBJ2-7; TRBD1 might be the D (6 bases). The CDR3 loop spans 15 amino acids. The V gene's germline CDR1 is MNHEY and CDR2 SVGAGI. Trimming removed 0 bases at V and 2 bases at J, with 11 bases between. The CDR3: CASSYSGGHTYEQYF. The CDR3 DNA is TGTGCCAGCAGTTACTCTGGGGGACATACCTACGAGCAGTACTTC.

This clonotype has only one observation. The V and J genes are TRBV24-1 and TRBJ1-2; 12 bases map to TRBD1. Per the germline V gene, CDR1 is KGHDR and CDR2 is SFDVKD. J was trimmed by 5 bases and V by 1 base; bases with no gene match: 4. The CDR3 spans 16 residues. CDR3 region: CATSDFGTGGAYGYTF. The CDR3 DNA reads TGTGCCACCAGTGATTTCGGGACAGGGGGCGCATATGGCTACACCTTC.

V and J are TRBV10-3 and TRBJ2-5; D might be TRBD1 (5 bases). The V end was cut by 6 bases, the J end by 7 bases, with 6 bases between. In germline, CDR1 is ENHRY, CDR2 SYGVKD. This CDR3 region has 10 residues. The CDR3 is CAIRDTTQYF. DNA for the CDR3: TGTGCCATCAGGGACACGACCCAGTACTTC.

The rearrangement links TRBV28 to TRBJ1-2, with D possibly being TRBD1 (5 bases). There are 15 residues in the CDR3. CDR1 is MDHEN, CDR2 SYDVKM, per germline. V was shortened by 5 bases and J by 8 bases, with 21 bases between the two germline ends. DNA for the CDR3: TGTGCCAGCAGTCCGCCAGGGCAGACCTTCTGGGGCTACACCTTC. Translating it yields CASSPPGQTFWGYTF.

The chain carries TRBV20-1 and TRBJ2-7; D gene uncertain. Germline lookup yields CDR1 DFQATT and CDR2 SNEGSKA (reference sequence). This CDR3 region has 16 residues. Trimming removed 0 bases from V and 2 bases from J, with 17 bases in between. The CDR3 nucleotides read TGCAGTGCTAGAGACCCTCAGGCAGTAAGAACCTACGAGCAGTACTTC. Amino acids: CSARDPQAVRTYEQYF.

Comment on this clonotype: The CDR3 ends on some other residue instead of the conserved phenylalanine or tryptophan, so this is likely a read error. The chain combines TRBV5-4 with TRBJ1-2; tentative D call: TRBD1 (5 bases). CDR1 and CDR2 from the germline V gene are SGHNT and YYREEE (reference sequence). Trimming shortened V by 4 bases and J by 3 bases, and 10 bases separated the two germline ends. CDR3 size: 13 residues. The CDR3 loop reads CASSRRGDYGYTS. The CDR3 DNA is TGTGCCAGCAGCCGGAGAGGGGACTATGGCTACACCTCC.

This clonotype was detected ten times or more. This chain uses TRBV6-1 with TRBJ2-7; D remains ambiguous. The CDR3 length is 15 residues. The germline V gene encodes CDR1 MNHNS and CDR2 SASEGT. The V end lost 4 bases, the J end lost 0 bases, and 13 bases lay between the germline ends. The CDR3, as DNA: TGTGCCAGCAGTGGCCCAGGACGGAGCTCCTACGAGCAGTACGTC. The encoded protein is CASSGPGRSSYEQYV.

This clonotype was seen ten or more times. The chain recombines TRBV4-2 with TRBJ1-6, with D possibly matching TRBD1 (6 bases). Germline values: CDR1 LGHNA, CDR2 YNFKEQ. The CDR3 has 15 amino acids. The V gene lost 0 bases and the J gene lost 8 bases, with 11 bases spanning the gap. CDR3 bases: TGTGCCAGCAGCCAAGAGAGGGGGACGTATTCACCCCTCCACTTT. Translation: CASSQERGTYSPLHF.

This clonotype was observed a few times. CDR3 bases: TGTGCCAGCAGTTTCTCGACAGAAGAAAAACTGTTTTTT. Translation: CASSFSTEEKLFF. The rearrangement uses TRBV12-3 or TRBV12-4 and TRBJ1-4; perhaps TRBD1 as D (5 bases). This CDR3 spans 13 amino acids. V lost 3 bases and J 8 bases, leaving 10 bases between the germline ends.

There are many counts of this clonotype. V gene TRBV7-2 combines with J gene TRBJ2-2, with D maybe TRBD2 (7 bases). Germline CDR1 reads SGHTA; CDR2 reads FQGNSA. V was pared by 7 bases and J by 7 bases, with 13 bases between. There are 13 residues in the CDR3. The CDR3 sequence: CASNSRGHGELFF. CDR3 coding DNA: TGTGCCAGCAACTCGCGGGGGCACGGGGAGCTGTTTTTT.

In the case of this clonotype: Since a much larger clone is just one base distant, this may be a read error. The V gene is TRBV19, the J gene TRBJ1-5; 9 bases match TRBD1. Unmatched junction bases numbered 17, after V lost 8 bases and J lost 3 bases. Germline CDR1 is LNHDA and CDR2 is SQIVND (reference sequence). The CDR3 has 18 residues. The CDR3 nucleotides are TGTGCCAGTGCTTACTCTGGTTGGGGGACAGGGTACAATCAGCCCCAGCATTTT. Residues: CASAYSGWGTGYNQPQHF.

Notes on this clonotype: A read error may explain this, as a much larger clone is one base away. The genes are TRBV12-3 or TRBV12-4 and TRBJ2-1, with D possibly matching TRBD2 (7 bases). The CDR3 sequence is 13 residues long. V lost 4 bases and J lost 12, with 16 bases in between. CDR3 amino acids: CASSWGGLDWQFF. CDR3 nucleotides: TGTGCCAGCAGTTGGGGGGGCCTGGATTGGCAGTTCTTC.

In this sample, this clonotype turned up a few times. The V gene is TRBV2, the J gene TRBJ1-5; unclear D gene. V shed 6 bases and J shed 2 bases, with 8 bases lying between them. Germline values: CDR1 SNHLY, CDR2 FYNNEI. This CDR3 spans 13 amino acids. The CDR3, as DNA: TGTGCCAGCAGGGGTTCCGGCAATCAGCCCCAGCATTTT. It is translated as CASRGSGNQPQHF.

At least ten counts were recorded for this clonotype. This rearrangement joins TRBV5-4 to TRBJ2-1; D is possibly TRBD2 (6 bases). The length of the CDR3 is 16 residues. Germline V CDR1 and CDR2: SGHNT, YYREEE (reference sequence). Trimming pared 3 bases from V and 0 bases from J, leaving 13 bases between. The CDR3 region has the DNA TGTGCCAGCAGCTCCCGTGGGGGGAGCTCCTACAATGAGCAGTTCTTC. Protein: CASSSRGGSSYNEQFF.

The chain combines TRBV10-3 with TRBJ2-7; the D is unclear. V was clipped by 0 bases and J by 12 bases, with 0 bases between them. This CDR3 has 8 amino acids. Germline V gene lookup returns CDR1 ENHRY and CDR2 SYGVKD. The CDR3 DNA reads TGTGCCATCAGTGAGTCGTACGTC. This gives the protein CAISESYV.

The sample holds a few counts of this clonotype. A read error may explain this, as a much larger clone is one base away. The V gene is TRBV20-1, the J gene TRBJ1-1, with D maybe TRBD1 (6 bases). From germline, CDR1 is DFQATT and CDR2 SNEGSKA (reference sequence). This CDR3 region has 15 residues. V lost 6 bases and J lost 2, with 19 bases in between. The CDR3 bases are TGCAGTGCCTATTCCCCTGGGGGCCCAAACACTGAAGCTTTCTTT. Amino acid sequence: CSAYSPGGPNTEAFF.

This chain connects TRBV7-8 to TRBJ1-6; perhaps TRBD1 as D (5 bases). The CDR3 consists of 16 residues. CDR1 and CDR2 (germline): SGHVS, FQNEAQ. Trimming removed 5 bases from V and 1 base from J, with 12 bases in between. CDR3: CASSAYGGSYNSPLHF. In DNA, the CDR3 is TGTGCCAGCAGCGCTTACGGGGGATCCTATAATTCACCCCTCCACTTT.

The rearrangement joins TRBV10-1 to TRBJ2-7; D is perhaps TRBD1 or TRBD2 (7 bases each). Germline V gene sequence: CDR1 WNHNN, CDR2 SYGVQD (reference sequence). CDR3 size: 13 residues. The CDR3, as DNA: TGCGCACAATGGGAGGGGGCGGGCTACGAGCAGTACTTC. Protein product: CAQWEGAGYEQYF.

In its sample, this clonotype was seen many times. This chain uses TRBV12-3 or TRBV12-4 with TRBJ1-5; no firm D call. The CDR3 spans 13 residues. With 4 bases removed from V and 0 bases from J, the gap between germline ends came to 4 bases. CDR3 in DNA: TGTGCCAGCAGTTCTAGTAGCAATCAGCCCCAGCATTTT. Amino acids: CASSSSSNQPQHF.

The sample holds many counts of this clonotype. The chain carries TRBV19 and TRBJ1-6, with D tentatively TRBD1 (5 bases). Germline V gene lookup returns CDR1 LNHDA and CDR2 SQIVND (reference sequence). The CDR3 covers 13 residues. Trimming stripped 7 bases from V and 14 bases from J, with 18 bases between. The CDR3 sequence is CASTGGAFETLHF. The CDR3 nucleotides are TGTGCCAGTACCGGAGGGGCCTTCGAGACCCTCCACTTT.

Turning to this clonotype: This sequence may be a read error, since a much larger clone differs from it by one base. V is TRBV12-3 or TRBV12-4 and J is TRBJ1-2, with D unclear. The CDR3 covers 13 residues. CDR3 nucleotides: TGTGCCAGCAGTTCCGGGATCTCCTATGGCTACGCCTTC. It codes for CASSSGISYGYAF.

This clonotype was seen more than once but under ten times. The chain combines TRBV28 with TRBJ1-2; unclear D gene. V gave up 7 bases and J gave up 2 bases, with 14 bases separating them. Germline V gene data show CDR1 as MDHEN and CDR2 as SYDVKM. CDR3 length: 14 residues. The CDR3 DNA is TGTGCCAGCACCGAAGAGGGAAGGAACTATGGCTACACCTTC. Translation: CASTEEGRNYGYTF.

The chain couples TRBV29-1 to TRBJ1-5, with a tentative D call TRBD1 (6 bases). CDR3 length: 13 amino acids. From germline, CDR1 is SQVTM and CDR2 ANQGSEA. V gave up 7 bases and J gave up 4 bases, with 14 bases separating them. As DNA, the CDR3 is TGCAGCGCTATGGACAGCGGGAATCAGCCCCAGCATTTT. Its protein product is CSAMDSGNQPQHF.

The V and J genes are TRBV15 and TRBJ2-1; possibly TRBD2 for D (6 bases). V lost 3 bases and J lost 0, with 9 bases in between. Germline CDR1 and CDR2: LNHNV and YYDKDF (reference sequence). The CDR3 is 15 amino acids. Written as DNA, the CDR3 is TGTGCCACCAGCAGCGGGGGTTACTCCTACAATGAGCAGTTCTTC. Protein product: CATSSGGYSYNEQFF.

This clonotype was counted between two and nine times. This is likely a read error, given that the CDR3 carries no conserved phenylalanine or tryptophan at its end. This rearrangement joins TRBV15 to TRBJ1-3; the match to TRBD1 covers 9 bases. Germline V CDR1 and CDR2: LNHNV, YYDKDF (reference sequence). CDR3 length: 16 amino acids. CDR3 DNA sequence: TGTGCCACCAGCAGTCCGGGACAGGGTACTGGAGACACCATATATCTT. Translating it yields CATSSPGQGTGDTIYL.

This clonotype was counted at least ten times. The CDR3 region is CASSLPGGAFTF. CDR3 nucleotide sequence: TGTGCCAGCAGTTTACCAGGGGGTGCTTTCACCTTC. The V and J genes are TRBV12-3 or TRBV12-4 and TRBJ1-2; 7 bases are a match to TRBD1. The ends lost 2 bases at V and 13 bases at J; junction bases unmatched: 7. CDR3 length equals 12 residues.

V gene TRBV3-1 combines with J gene TRBJ1-4, with D unresolved. The CDR3 consists of 14 residues. Trimming left V 0 bases short and J 4 bases short, with 6 bases between. Germline assignment: CDR1 LGHDT and CDR2 YNNKEL (reference sequence). In DNA, the CDR3 is TGTGCCAGCAGCCAAGACAGGTTTAATGAAAAACTGTTTTTT. Protein: CASSQDRFNEKLFF.

The sample holds many counts of this clonotype. The rearrangement joins TRBV10-3 to TRBJ1-6, with TRBD1 matching 9 bases. The CDR3 contains 17 residues. Germline V gene data show CDR1 as ENHRY and CDR2 as SYGVKD. The V segment lost 0 bases and the J segment 0 bases; nucleotides outside the gene matches: 0. The CDR3 loop reads CAISESTGGSYNSPLHF. DNA for the CDR3: TGTGCCATCAGTGAGTCGACAGGGGGCTCCTATAATTCACCCCTCCACTTT.

This clonotype occurred many times. This chain joins TRBV25-1 and TRBJ1-5; D remains ambiguous. Germline CDR1 MGHDK, CDR2 SYGVNS. V was clipped by 3 bases and J by 5 bases, with 5 bases between them. The CDR3 is 12 residues long. The CDR3 sequence is CASSEVDQPQHF. In DNA form, the CDR3 reads TGTGCCAGCAGTGAGGTAGATCAGCCCCAGCATTTT.